This T cell receptor beta chain was recorded in a study of monozygotic twins with cystic fibrosis. Using immunoSEQ multiplex PCR, the repertoire was profiled, and TCRdb retains in-frame clones only, with some absent. The repertoire has tens of thousands of clones, about 96% of them found once; the top ten carry roughly 2.5%. Findings and limits, study-wide: V usage most resembled the co-twin in 13 of 16 pairs. Nucleotide-identical clonotype sharing was significantly higher within monozygotic CF twin pairs than between unrelated CF individuals. Age, concordance and disease severity did not associate with shared CDR3 numbers.

With V trimmed by 0 bases and J by 2 bases, 1 base remained unmatched. The CDR3 has 15 residues. Germline V CDR1 and CDR2: MNHNS, SASEGT. Concerning this clone itself: The antigen remains undetermined.

Sequenced material: blood. This rearrangement joins TRBV6-1 to TRBJ2-3; 8 bases are shared with TRBD1. The receptor's source is a girl aged 2 to 10 with cystic fibrosis. This chain's CDR3 is CASSEAGQATDTQYF. CDR3 bases: TGTGCCAGCAGTGAAGCGGGACAGGCCACAGATACGCAGTATTTT.